A selection of T cell receptor beta chains follows, all from one sample in a study of identical twins. TCRdb recomputed calls from the 5' RACE reads with MiXCR, one row per CDR3 protein. This sample has around 1.7 million distinct CDR3 sequences, with roughly a third found just once. Sample: cord blood. The origin of the receptors is a newborn girl in good health. Each CDR3 is given with its conserved first and last residue. D genes are given only for firm matches. Size values are once, few and many counts, or a class for expanded clones, and some rows have none.

V gene	clone size	J gene	D gene	CDR3 DNA	CDR3 protein
TRBV20-1	few	TRBJ2-3	TRBD2	TGCAGTGCTAGACTCCCCACCGGACTAGCGGGAGGGACCGATACGCAGTATTTT	CSARLPTGLAGGTDTQYF
TRBV18	few	TRBJ2-1	TRBD2	TGTGCCAGCTCACCAGGGAGGGATGAGCAGTTCTTC	CASSPGRDEQFF
TRBV20-1	NA	TRBJ2-3	TRBD2	TGCAGTGCTAGAGATCAGGCGGGGGGAACCACAGATACGCAGTATTTT	CSARDQAGGTTDTQYF
TRBV5-1	NA	TRBJ2-7	TRBD1	TGCGCCAGCGCCCTCGGACAGGGCTCGTACAATGAGCAGTACTTC	CASALGQGSYNEQYF
TRBV14	few	TRBJ1-5	NA	TGTGCCAGCAGCCAAGGAGGGGTAGGCAATCAGCCCCAGCATTTT	CASSQGGVGNQPQHF
TRBV4-1	NA	TRBJ1-1	NA	TGCGCCAGCAGCCAGGGACCTCTCGGGGCGCAGGCTGAAGCTTTCTTT	CASSQGPLGAQAEAFF
TRBV6-6	NA	TRBJ2-7	TRBD2	TGTGCCAGCAGGGATACTCGAGCGGGAGGGTACGAGCAGTACTTC	CASRDTRAGGYEQYF
TRBV20-1	few	TRBJ1-5	NA	TGCAGTGCTAATGTAAATAGCAATCAGCCCCAGCATTTT	CSANVNSNQPQHF
TRBV27	NA	TRBJ2-7	TRBD2	TGTGCCAGCAGTCCCTACCCGGGACTAGGTTTCTACGAGCAGTACTTC	CASSPYPGLGFYEQYF
TRBV11-1	once	TRBJ2-5	NA	TGTGCCAGCAGCTTAGAACGGGGACTGTCGAAGGAGACCCAGTACTTC	CASSLERGLSKETQYF
TRBV10-2	NA	TRBJ2-7	TRBD2	TGCGCCAGCAGTGAGAGCGGGGTAGGGTCCTACGAGCAGTACTTC	CASSESGVGSYEQYF
TRBV20-1	NA	TRBJ2-3	TRBD2	TGCAGTGCTAGAGTCCCTAGCGGGGGGGGCACAGATACGCAGTATTTT	CSARVPSGGGTDTQYF